This entry features one TCR beta chain sequence. Its antigen remains unknown. This specimen comes from a study of vaccination and CD4 T cells after COVID-19. Study information: Overlapping peptides covering the spike proteins of SARS-CoV-2, HCoV-NL63, HCoV-OC43 and HCoV-229E were added to stimulate cells.

Study-level results: Researchers report that 304 of 307 vaccine-specific clones in convalescent patients proved spike mono-reactive.

Treatment given: approximately 11-day PBMC culture with coronavirus spike peptide pools or control peptides (ViraFEST assay). With the Oncomine TCR Beta short-read assay, DNA from cultured CD4+ T cells was sequenced. The template was genomic DNA from cultured CD4+ T cells. A single record per CDR3 protein comes from TCRdb applying MiXCR to the PCR reads. The table has thousands of distinct CDR3 sequences, around 30% seen once. The CDR3 loop spans 16 amino acids. CDR1 and CDR2 (germline): MNHNS, SASEGT. V lost 8 bases and J lost 3, with 20 bases in between. The sample here was CD4+ T cells from blood, cultured in vitro, taken after SARS-CoV-2 vaccination. The rearrangement uses TRBV6-1 and TRBJ1-5; TRBD1 might be the D (5 bases). The clonotype comes from a human donor who had recovered from COVID-19. The CDR3 DNA reads TGTGCCAGCTTATCCCTCCGGGGGGGGATCAATCAGCCCCAGCATTTT. Its protein is CASLSLRGGINQPQHF.